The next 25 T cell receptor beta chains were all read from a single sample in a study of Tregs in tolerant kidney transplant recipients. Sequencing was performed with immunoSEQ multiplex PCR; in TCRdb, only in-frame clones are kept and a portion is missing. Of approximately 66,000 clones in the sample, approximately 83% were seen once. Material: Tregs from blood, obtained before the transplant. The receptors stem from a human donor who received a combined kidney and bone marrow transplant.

CDR3 loop: CASSKVSGRPILGELFF. DNA of the CDR3: TGTGCCAGCAGCAAAGTGAGCGGGAGGCCGATTTTGGGGGAGCTGTTTTTT. The chain uses TRBV21-1 and TRBJ2-2; TRBD2 is the table's D call and was not checked against the DNA. TRBV21-1 is tagged as a pseudogene. This CDR3 is 17 amino acids long.

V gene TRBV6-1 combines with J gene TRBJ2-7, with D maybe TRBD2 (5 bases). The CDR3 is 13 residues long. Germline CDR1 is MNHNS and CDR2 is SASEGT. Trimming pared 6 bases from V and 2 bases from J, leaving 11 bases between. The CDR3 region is CASREIGAYEQYF. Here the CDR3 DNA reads TGTGCCAGCAGGGAGATCGGGGCCTACGAGCAGTACTTC.

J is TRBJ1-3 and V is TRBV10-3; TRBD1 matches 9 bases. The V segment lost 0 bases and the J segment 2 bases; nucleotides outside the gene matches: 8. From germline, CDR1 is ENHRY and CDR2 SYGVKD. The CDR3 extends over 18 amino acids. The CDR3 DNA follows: TGTGCCATCAGTGAGTCGAGAAGGACAGGGGTGGCTGGAAACACCATATATTTT. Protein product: CAISESRRTGVAGNTIYF.

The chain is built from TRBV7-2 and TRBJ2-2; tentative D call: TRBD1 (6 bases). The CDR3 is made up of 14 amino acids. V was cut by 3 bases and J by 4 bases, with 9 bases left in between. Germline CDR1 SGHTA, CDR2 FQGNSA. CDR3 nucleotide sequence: TGTGCCAGCAGCTTCGGACAGCTCACCGGGGAGCTGTTTTTT. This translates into CASSFGQLTGELFF.

The CDR3 nucleotides are TGTGCCAGCAGTTTAAAAGGGTTTCATAGCAATCAGCCCCAGCATTTT. Translated, it gives CASSLKGFHSNQPQHF. V gene TRBV27 combines with J gene TRBJ1-5; D remains ambiguous. The CDR3 spans 16 residues. CDR1 and CDR2 from the germline V gene are MNHEY and SMNVEV (reference sequence). Between the trimmed V and J ends, which lost 2 bases and 0 bases, there was a span of 11 bases.

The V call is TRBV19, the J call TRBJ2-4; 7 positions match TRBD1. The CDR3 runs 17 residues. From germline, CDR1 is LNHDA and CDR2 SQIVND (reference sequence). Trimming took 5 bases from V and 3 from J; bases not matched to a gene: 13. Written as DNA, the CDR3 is TGTGCCAGTAGTGCCTACAGGGGTCTTGAGGGCAAAAACATTCAGTACTTC. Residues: CASSAYRGLEGKNIQYF.

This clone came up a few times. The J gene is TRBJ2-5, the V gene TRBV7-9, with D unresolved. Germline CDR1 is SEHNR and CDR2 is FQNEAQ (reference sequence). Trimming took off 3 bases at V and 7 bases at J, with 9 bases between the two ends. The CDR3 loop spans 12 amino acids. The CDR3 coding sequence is TGTGCCAGCAGCTTGCCGCTCGGGACCCAGTACTTC. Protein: CASSLPLGTQYF. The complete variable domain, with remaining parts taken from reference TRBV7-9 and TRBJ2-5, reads DTGVSQNPRHKITKRGQNVTFRCDPISEHNRLYWYRQTLGQGPEFLTYFQNEAQLEKSRLLSDRFSAERPKGSFSTLEIQRTEQGDSAMYLCASSLPLGTQYFGPGTRLLVL.

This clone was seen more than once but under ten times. The CDR3 here is CASSLWGYEQYF. CDR3 nucleotide sequence: TGCGCCAGCAGCTTGTGGGGCTACGAGCAGTACTTC. The chain has TRBV5-1 and TRBJ2-7; the D is unclear. Germline V gene sequence: CDR1 SGHRS, CDR2 YFSETQ. V lost 1 base and J 3 bases, leaving 5 bases between the germline ends. This CDR3 has 12 residues.

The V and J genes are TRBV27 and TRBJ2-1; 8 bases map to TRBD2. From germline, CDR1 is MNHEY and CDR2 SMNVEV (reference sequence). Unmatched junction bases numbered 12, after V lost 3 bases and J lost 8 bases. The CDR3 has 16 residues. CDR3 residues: CASSFYGGTGGDEQFF. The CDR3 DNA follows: TGTGCCAGCAGTTTTTATGGCGGGACCGGGGGGGATGAGCAGTTCTTC.

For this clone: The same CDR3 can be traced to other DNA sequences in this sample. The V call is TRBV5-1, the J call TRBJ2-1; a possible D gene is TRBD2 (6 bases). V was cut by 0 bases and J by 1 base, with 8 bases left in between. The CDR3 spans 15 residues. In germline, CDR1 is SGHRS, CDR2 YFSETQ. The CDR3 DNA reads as TGCGCCAGCAGCTTGGGGCTAGCGTCCTACAATGAGCAGTTCTTC. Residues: CASSLGLASYNEQFF.

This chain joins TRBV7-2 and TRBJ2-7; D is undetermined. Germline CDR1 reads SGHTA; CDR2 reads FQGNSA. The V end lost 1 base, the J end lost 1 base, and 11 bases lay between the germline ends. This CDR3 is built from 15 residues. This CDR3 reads CASSLGSTPSYEQYF. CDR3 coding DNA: TGTGCCAGCAGCTTAGGGTCTACCCCATCCTACGAGCAGTACTTC.

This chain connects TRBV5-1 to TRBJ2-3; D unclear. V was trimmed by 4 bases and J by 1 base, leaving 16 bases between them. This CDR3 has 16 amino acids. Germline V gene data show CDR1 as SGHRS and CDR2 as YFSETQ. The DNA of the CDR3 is TGCGCCAGCAGCCCAACCGGACCGCTCGGCACAGATACGCAGTATTTT. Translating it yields CASSPTGPLGTDTQYF.

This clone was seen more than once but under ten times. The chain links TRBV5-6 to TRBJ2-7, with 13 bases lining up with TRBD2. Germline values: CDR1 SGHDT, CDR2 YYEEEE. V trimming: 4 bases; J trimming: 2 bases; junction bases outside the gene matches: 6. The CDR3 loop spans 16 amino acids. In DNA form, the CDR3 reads TGTGCCAGCAGCCACCAGGGACTAGCGGGGCCCTACGAGCAGTACTTC. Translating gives CASSHQGLAGPYEQYF.

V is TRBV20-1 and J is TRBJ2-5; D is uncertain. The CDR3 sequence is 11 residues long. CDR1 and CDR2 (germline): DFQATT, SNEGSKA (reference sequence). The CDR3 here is CRIVMAETQYF. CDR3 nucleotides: TGCAGGATAGTTATGGCAGAGACCCAGTACTTC.

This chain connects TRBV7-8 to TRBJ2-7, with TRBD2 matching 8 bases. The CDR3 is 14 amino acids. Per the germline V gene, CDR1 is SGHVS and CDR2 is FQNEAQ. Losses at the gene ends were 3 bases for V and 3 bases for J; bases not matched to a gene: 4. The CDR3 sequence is CASSLVLAGYEQYF. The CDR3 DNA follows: TGTGCCAGCAGCTTGGTCCTAGCGGGCTACGAGCAGTACTTC.

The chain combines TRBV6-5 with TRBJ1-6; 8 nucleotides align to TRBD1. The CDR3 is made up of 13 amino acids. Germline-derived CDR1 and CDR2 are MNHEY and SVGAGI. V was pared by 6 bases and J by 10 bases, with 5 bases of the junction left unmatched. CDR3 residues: CASSRDRWSPLHF. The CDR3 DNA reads TGTGCCAGCAGCCGGGACAGGTGGTCACCCCTCCACTTT.

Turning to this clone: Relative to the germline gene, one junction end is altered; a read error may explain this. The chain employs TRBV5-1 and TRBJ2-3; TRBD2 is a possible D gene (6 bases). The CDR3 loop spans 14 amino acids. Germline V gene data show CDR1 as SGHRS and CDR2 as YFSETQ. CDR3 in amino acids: CAGSMAAGLDTQYF. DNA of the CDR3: TGCGCCGGCAGCATGGCCGCGGGACTAGATACGCAGTATTTT.

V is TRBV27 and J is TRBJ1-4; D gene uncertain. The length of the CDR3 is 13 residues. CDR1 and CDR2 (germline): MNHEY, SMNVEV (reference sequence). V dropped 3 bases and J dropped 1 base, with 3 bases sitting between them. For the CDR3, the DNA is TGTGCCAGCAGTTTCAGAACTAATGAAAAACTGTTTTTT. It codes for CASSFRTNEKLFF.

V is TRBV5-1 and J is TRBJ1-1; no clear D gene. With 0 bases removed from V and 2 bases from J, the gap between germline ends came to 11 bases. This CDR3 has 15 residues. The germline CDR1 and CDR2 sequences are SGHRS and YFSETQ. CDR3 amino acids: CASSLVGNGNTEAFF. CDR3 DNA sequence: TGCGCCAGCAGCTTGGTAGGGAACGGCAACACTGAAGCTTTCTTT.

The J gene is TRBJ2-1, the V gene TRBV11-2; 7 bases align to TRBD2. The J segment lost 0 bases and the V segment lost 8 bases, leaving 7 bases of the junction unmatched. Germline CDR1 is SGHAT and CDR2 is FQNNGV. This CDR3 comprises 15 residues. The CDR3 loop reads CASGKGGSSYNEQFF. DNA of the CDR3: TGTGCCAGCGGAAAAGGCGGGAGCTCCTACAATGAGCAGTTCTTC.

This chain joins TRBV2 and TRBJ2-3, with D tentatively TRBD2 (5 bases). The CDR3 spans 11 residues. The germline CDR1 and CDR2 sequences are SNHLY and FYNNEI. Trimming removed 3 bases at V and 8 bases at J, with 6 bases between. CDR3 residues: CASSDGVTQYF. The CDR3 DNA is TGTGCCAGCAGTGACGGGGTTACGCAGTATTTT.

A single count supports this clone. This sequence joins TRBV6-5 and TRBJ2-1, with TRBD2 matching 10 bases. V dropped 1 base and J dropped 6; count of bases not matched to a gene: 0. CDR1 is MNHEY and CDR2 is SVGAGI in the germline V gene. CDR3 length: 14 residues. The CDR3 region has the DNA TGTGCCAGCAGTTACTGGACTAGCGGCAATGAGCAGTTCTTC. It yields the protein CASSYWTSGNEQFF.

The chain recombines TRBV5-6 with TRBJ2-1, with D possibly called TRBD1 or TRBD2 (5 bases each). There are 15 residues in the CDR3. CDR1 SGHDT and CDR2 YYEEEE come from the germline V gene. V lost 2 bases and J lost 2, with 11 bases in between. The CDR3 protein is CASSFGTPTYNEQFF. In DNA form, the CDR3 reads TGTGCCAGCAGCTTCGGGACGCCTACCTACAATGAGCAGTTCTTC.

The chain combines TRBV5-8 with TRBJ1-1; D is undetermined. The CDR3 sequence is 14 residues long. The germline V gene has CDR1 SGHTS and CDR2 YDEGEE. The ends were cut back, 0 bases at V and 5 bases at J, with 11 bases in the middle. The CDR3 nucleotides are TGTGCCAGCAGCTTGGACGGGGAGTGGACTGAAGCTTTCTTT. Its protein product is CASSLDGEWTEAFF.

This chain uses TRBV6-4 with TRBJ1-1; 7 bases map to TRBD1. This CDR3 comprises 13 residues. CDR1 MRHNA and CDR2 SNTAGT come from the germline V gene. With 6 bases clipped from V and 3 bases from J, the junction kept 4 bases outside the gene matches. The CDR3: CASRLDRDTEAFF. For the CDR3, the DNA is TGTGCCAGCAGGTTAGACAGGGACACTGAAGCTTTCTTT.